This T cell receptor (beta chain) was documented in a study of blood T cell repertoires in COVID-19. Study in general: Researchers got acute and convalescent COVID-19 samples from the United States, Italy and Spain. In each case, the material was cDNA or gDNA derived from T cells, B-cell-depleted T cells, or PBMCs.

In the original workflow: Quantification of nucleated cells was approximated via reference gene primer amplification. Generated by immunoSEQ multiplex PCR, the TCRdb table keeps only in-frame clones and is missing some. D and trimming were read from the DNA, whereas the V and J calls and clone size are those reported in that table. The repertoire includes 160,000 or so clones, more than 70% of them detected once, and approximately 2.9% sits in the top ten. J gave up 0 bases and V 0 bases, and 5 bases lay outside the gene matches. Germline assignment: CDR1 SGHNT and CDR2 YYREEE (reference sequence). CDR3 length: 17 amino acids. Points on this clone: The same CDR3 also results from other DNA sequences found in this sample.

The sample consisted of peripheral blood. This clonotype was obtained from a man between 60 and 70 years old with acute or convalescent COVID-19. The V gene is TRBV5-4, the J gene TRBJ1-3; 8 nucleotides agree with TRBD1. The CDR3 sequence: CASSLAGQGFSGNTIYF. DNA for the CDR3: TGTGCCAGCAGCTTGGCCGGACAGGGTTTCTCTGGAAACACCATATATTTT.